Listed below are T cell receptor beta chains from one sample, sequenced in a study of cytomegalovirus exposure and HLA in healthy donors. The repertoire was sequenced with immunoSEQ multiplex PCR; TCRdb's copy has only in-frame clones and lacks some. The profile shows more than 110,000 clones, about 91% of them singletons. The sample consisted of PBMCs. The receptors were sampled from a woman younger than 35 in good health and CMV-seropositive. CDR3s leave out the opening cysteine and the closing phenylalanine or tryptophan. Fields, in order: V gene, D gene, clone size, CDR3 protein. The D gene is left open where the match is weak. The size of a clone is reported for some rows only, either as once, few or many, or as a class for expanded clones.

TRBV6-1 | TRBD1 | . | ASRDRGPNEKLF
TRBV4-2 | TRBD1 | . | ASSQEGQGLWPQH
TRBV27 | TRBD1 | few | ASSLGDRRGEQY
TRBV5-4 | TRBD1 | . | ASSTGNGGYT
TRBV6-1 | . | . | ASSDQGWSQY
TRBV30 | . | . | AWTAGGSQPQH
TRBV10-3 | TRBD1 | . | AIKGQGVRQPQH
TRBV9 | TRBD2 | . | ASSPGTSGGAGETQY
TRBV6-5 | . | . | ASSYSGGVLDGYT
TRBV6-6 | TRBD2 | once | ASSPAGGRYHEQY
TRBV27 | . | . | ASSLLQGIGYT
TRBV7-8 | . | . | ASSLSSGGIVPRTAF
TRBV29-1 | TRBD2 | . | SVPGRSSYNEQF
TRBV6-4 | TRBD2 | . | ASSDSTSGQETQY
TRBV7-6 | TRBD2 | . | ASSLREDLSYEQY
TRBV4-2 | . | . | ASSQDPQKNEKLF
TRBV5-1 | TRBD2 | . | ASSLLGAGAGETQY
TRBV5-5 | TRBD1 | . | ASSPRQGYPLGKNIQY
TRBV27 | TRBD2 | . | ASSLTLTSGQETQY
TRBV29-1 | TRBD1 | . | SVDPGTGDTDTQY
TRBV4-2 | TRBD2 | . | ASSQDMTGGLSYEQY
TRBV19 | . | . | ASSSGDGQYSPLH
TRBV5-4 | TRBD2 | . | ASSLTSGAYNEQF
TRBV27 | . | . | ASSLEWGAGELF
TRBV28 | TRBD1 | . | ASSYLTGIGEKLF
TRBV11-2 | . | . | ASSPQPGNQPQH